This T cell receptor beta chain was identified in a study of neurological immune-mediated disorders. Study-level points and caveats: Patients with HTLV-1-associated myelopathy had the highest level of TCR clonal expansion, whereas patients with multiple sclerosis had the lowest level, falling beneath the level found in healthy controls.

The table lists this clonotype with many counts. Its antigen is unidentified. Sample time point: longitudinal time-point 2. Template-switch 5'RACE cDNA synthesis added a 10-nucleotide unique molecular identifier. TCRdb independently ran MiXCR on the 5' RACE reads; one entry per CDR3 protein. The sample contains roughly 60,000 distinct CDR3 sequences, nearly 10% of which appear only once. CDR3 length equals 14 residues. V gave up 5 bases and J gave up 4 bases, with 14 bases separating them. Germline assignment: CDR1 MNHNY and CDR2 SVGAGI (reference sequence). The receptor's source is a man younger than 45 in good health. Sequencing was carried out using PBMCs. The chain uses TRBV6-6 and TRBJ1-1; a weak D match, TRBD1 (5 bases). CDR3 sequence: CASSPREGVTEAFF. In DNA form, the CDR3 reads TGTGCCAGCAGTCCCAGGGAAGGGGTCACTGAAGCTTTCTTT.